This TCR beta chain was documented in a study of tumor-infiltrating lymphocytes in localized non-small cell lung cancer. Whole-study findings and limits: Tumor T-cell fraction from TCR sequencing was not associated with recurrence-free survival (p = 0.61).

Comment on this clone: Its antigen remains unknown.

Germline V gene lookup returns CDR1 SGHTA and CDR2 FQGNSA. The germline V and J ends were trimmed by 1 base and 3 bases, with 7 bases remaining between them. This CDR3 contains 13 residues. Generated by immunoSEQ multiplex PCR, the TCRdb table keeps only in-frame clones and is missing some. The data contain about 18,000 clones, around 80% of them seen just once; the ten biggest clones take up 4.9%. Source material: lung tumor tissue. The origin of this receptor is a human donor with non-small cell lung cancer. V usage is TRBV7-2 and J usage is TRBJ2-7, with D possibly TRBD2 on 6 matching bases. Here the CDR3 reads CASSLEGGYEQYF. CDR3 coding DNA: TGTGCCAGCAGCTTAGAGGGAGGCTACGAGCAGTACTTC.